This TCR beta chain was sequenced in a study of cytomegalovirus exposure and HLA in healthy donors listed by TCRdb under 2017. With regard to the full study: In an earlier analysis of under 750 of the donors, 276 Gb of sequence data and 100 million or so unique TCR beta sequences from about 180 million T cells were reported. The later analysis used no new phenotypic data to find candidate immune exposures, relying instead on TCR beta sequences and their occurrence across donors. Roughly 300 gigabases of sequencing data and approximately 84 million unique TCR sequences were included in an early release covering under 650 HLA-typed donors. High-throughput TCR immunosequencing, statistical association of individual TCRs with disease status, and machine learning were combined to predict cytomegalovirus infection status. An earlier analysis of around 640 of the donors used high-throughput TCR beta sequencing to judge whether each TCR beta V gene segment behaved as functional or pseudogenic. The genetic ancestry cluster associated with self-reported Caucasian donors included roughly 84% of the roughly 380 genotyped donors. Among about 370 genotyped donors of the cohort, an average of approximately 240,000 unique TCR beta nucleotide sequences was sequenced per donor, of which approximately 18% were non-productive. Donor age, sex, ethnicity and CMV serostatus were compiled alongside the repertoire data. Both class I and class II loci were covered by HLA typing, at four-digit resolution. Along with the roughly 710-subject first cohort, a separate validation cohort of 120 different subjects was used. The study used immunosequencing to profile the T cell repertoires of 666 subjects and linked those repertoires to cytomegalovirus serostatus. Every discovery cohort repertoire had been produced on one sequencing platform. A few DR-DQ haplotypes were treated as single units for association and clustering because of strong linkage in the cohort. Typing coverage varied by locus: roughly 620-640 donors for A, B, C, DRB1 and DQB1; 500 to 550 for DQA1; some 610 for DPA1; roughly 470 for DPB1. The aim of the study was to test whether cataloging public T cell receptors could identify signatures of past pathogen exposure. Genome-wide SNP genotypes for about 55% of the 666 donors were used in a later genetic analysis, which treated that subset as a discovery cohort. A later analysis re-analyzed previously published TCR beta repertoires from roughly 600 donors and added high-resolution HLA genotyping to study TCR occurrence patterns.

The cohort was made up of 666 healthy bone marrow donors. At the time of sampling, all cohort members were nominally healthy, though unrecorded immune exposures were likely present. The donor tested CMV seronegative, placing the donor among the 350 to 400 seronegative members of the cohort. Every donor gave a peripheral blood sample, and the peripheral blood mononuclear cells from that sample were used for TCR beta sequencing. The Qiagen DNeasy Blood Extraction Kit was used to extract genomic DNA from the blood cell samples. The protocol used for the library was the immunoSEQ multiplex PCR assay. The multiplex PCR relied on a mix of 60 forward primers for TCR Vbeta segments and 13 reverse primers for TCR Jbeta segments. The CDR3 region of rearranged TCR beta genes was amplified from genomic DNA by a multiplex PCR assay. Amplified TCR beta libraries were sequenced as 87-base-pair reads on the Illumina HiSeq System. As for the original processing: Across the roughly 640 repertoires, a later analysis counted approximately 75 million unique TCR beta chains, some 11 million of which were shared by at least two donors. Raw reads were error-corrected and collapsed into unique sequences with a nearest-neighbor algorithm that merged closely related sequences to remove PCR and sequencing errors. V, D and J gene segments were assigned by aligning CDR3 sequences to IMGT reference sequences. For a sequence to be retained, a match of at least six nucleotides was required to both a V gene segment and a J gene segment. A rearrangement counted as productive if the CDR3 had no stop codons and remained in frame with V and J, and every other rearrangement counted as non-productive. CDR3 was defined by IMGT convention, running from the second conserved V-encoded cysteine to the conserved J-encoded phenylalanine. In an earlier analysis of just under 600 of the donors, sequences lacking an unambiguous match to a single V gene segment were excluded. In an earlier analysis of 587 of the donors, V segments were called functional above 56.7% productive rearrangements and were called segregating when the between-donor standard deviation exceeded 5%. A statistical classification framework was built to diagnose cytomegalovirus status from the catalog of TCR beta chain sequences. A later analysis assigned V and J genes by comparing TCR nucleotide sequences with IMGT/GENE-DB human TR gene sequences. The TCRdist pipeline was used in a later analysis to assign CDR3 sequences and most-parsimonious VDJ recombination scenarios. In a later analysis, every TCR beta chain was defined by the combination of its CDR3 amino acid sequence and its V-gene family, and reads without a unique V-gene family were dropped. A later analysis removed over 500 highly shared, low-generation-probability nucleotide sequences to deal with suspected cross-contamination and a sequencing artifact. For each public chain, a later analysis derived a clonal expansion index from normalized ranks of inferred template counts within each repertoire. In a later analysis, generation probabilities were computed using a VDJ recombination model fitted to out-of-frame rearrangements, and the results were checked against IGoR. In a later analysis, TCR-TCR, TCR-HLA and TCR-CMV co-occurrence was scored with hypergeometric tests, and a repertoire-size bias correction was applied to TCR pairs. A later analysis estimated false discovery rates by permuting HLA or CMV assignments 20 times. In a later analysis, co-occurring TCRs were grouped with DBSCAN, and TCRdist sequence similarity was added when clustering was performed within HLA-allele-positive subsets. For co-occurrence clustering, repertoires with fewer than 30,000 or more than 120,000 public chains were excluded, along with five or six repertoires with anomalous nucleotide sharing. TCRdb obtained this table from immuneACCESS and retained in-frame rearrangements with V and J assigned. These tables miss some clones; where compared with another copy, unresolved V genes account for less than half of the shortfall, and the remainder is unexplained. V, J and clone size are taken as reported in that table, and D and trimming were inferred from the DNA itself. This sample lists some 140,000 clones; around 73% were detected once. The top ten constitute over 1% of the sample.

Spanning cysteine to phenylalanine, the CDR3 consists of 15 amino acids. CDR3 DNA is the only sequence kept; it has 45 bases, read in frame from the first base. The V end loses 4 bases and the J end loses 4 bases, and a stretch of 16 bases separates them. CDR1 LNHNV and CDR2 YYDKDF are derived from the germline V gene (reference sequence). Points the paper makes about the study in general: HLA typing was unavailable for some donors at each locus, so association tests used only the typed subset. A later genetic analysis associated a missense DCLRE1C variant with V-gene and J-gene trimming of TCR beta chains, and an independent cohort replicated the association. A later analysis found that most CMV-associated TCR beta chains appeared HLA-restricted, with HLA associations seemingly driven largely by CMV exposure. When HLA alleles, especially DR and DQ, strongly co-occurred, attributing TCR associations to individual alleles was difficult. Three of the identified cytomegalovirus-associated TCR beta chains were confirmed in vitro to be specific for cytomegalovirus antigens. Cytomegalovirus status was reported to be diagnosed by the classifier with high specificity and sensitivity in both the original and validation cohorts. A further reported finding was that TCR beta sequences accurately predicted the HLA-A and HLA-B alleles for most subjects in the first cohort. The study listed approximately 150 TCR beta chains as associated with cytomegalovirus. Linkage disequilibrium might explain the correlated functional status among segregating V segments, but an unknown experimental factor could not be excluded. A cluster of highly shared sequence variants was judged likely to represent a technical artifact of the sequencing pipeline. An earlier analysis of approximately 540 of the donors showed that most TCR beta V segments appeared in productive rearrangements either about 87% or about 30% of the time, which broadly matched IMGT annotations. Some IMGT-functional V segments, including TRBV6-2 and TRBV6-3, could not be told apart with the 87-base-pair reads, so those segments were excluded. In a later analysis, 15,000 to 20,000 TCR beta sequences were associated with specific HLA alleles at a false discovery rate of 0.05. In a later analysis, HLA-associated TCR beta chains showed more clonal expansion and lower generation probabilities than non-associated chains that were equally common. In a later analysis, TCR association rates were found to vary across HLA loci, with the most associated TCRs seen for DRB1 alleles and the fewest for HLA-C alleles. The only immune exposure information available for the cohort was CMV serostatus. The earlier analysis of 450 to 700 of the donors excluded seventeen rarely observed V segments, including chromosome 9 orphons, because counts were too low. A later genetic analysis reported fewer N-insertions in productive TCRs among donors in an Asian-associated ancestry cluster than the 666-donor mean. Sequencing depth was assumed to be roughly uniform across donors in the presence/absence analyses, though that assumption may not hold. In a later analysis, several top co-occurrence clusters were reported to appear linked to parvovirus B19, influenza, CMV and Epstein-Barr virus. In this cohort, only TCR beta chains were sequenced, and detectable features were limited by the absence of alpha or paired-chain data. The authors suggested that the approach could potentially be extended to other disease states and immunological phenotypes. Most TCR sequences were observed very rarely across donors, whereas some public TCRs were present in many individuals.

As for this clone: Its antigen is still unknown. One base away there is no much larger clone; base qualities are not given.

This receptor chain uses TRBV15 and TRBJ1-1; TRBD1 is a weak D gene call, 6 bases matching. The sequence derives from a woman aged 35 to 49 in good health and CMV-seronegative. Sequencing was done on a sample of PBMCs. The bases read TGTGCCACCAGCACTCAGGGGTGGGGTGGCACTGAAGCTTTCTTT. Its coded protein is CATSTQGWGGTEAFF.